This T cell receptor beta chain was recovered during a study of CD8 T cells in ankylosing spondylitis. Study-wide findings and caveats: Previously reported in reactive arthritis synovial fluid and blood were some of the motif variants. Blood from ankylosing spondylitis patients appeared to carry a characteristic eight-variant TCR beta motif. In ankylosing spondylitis patients, matched synovial fluid reportedly showed significant enrichment of disease-linked clones.

Quantitative molecular-barcoded 5'-RACE generated the TCR beta libraries. Using its own MiXCR run on the 5' RACE reads, TCRdb lists one record per CDR3 protein. The repertoire includes about 96,000 distinct CDR3 sequences, 27% of them detected once, and roughly 60% sits in the top ten. This clonotype was seen a few times. The target antigen is unknown. The CDR3 loop spans 14 amino acids. Trimming pared 4 bases from V and 3 bases from J, leaving 13 bases between. CDR1 SGHDT and CDR2 YYEEEE come from the germline V gene. V is TRBV5-6 and J is TRBJ2-5, with a weak D call TRBD1 (6 bases). The receptor was derived from a male donor with ankylosing spondylitis or in good health (not recorded which). Sequencing was done on a sample of blood, either unsorted or a sorted T cell fraction (not recorded which). CDR3 sequence: CASSIRGGEETQYF. The CDR3 coding sequence is TGTGCCAGCAGCATCAGGGGTGGCGAAGAGACCCAGTACTTC.